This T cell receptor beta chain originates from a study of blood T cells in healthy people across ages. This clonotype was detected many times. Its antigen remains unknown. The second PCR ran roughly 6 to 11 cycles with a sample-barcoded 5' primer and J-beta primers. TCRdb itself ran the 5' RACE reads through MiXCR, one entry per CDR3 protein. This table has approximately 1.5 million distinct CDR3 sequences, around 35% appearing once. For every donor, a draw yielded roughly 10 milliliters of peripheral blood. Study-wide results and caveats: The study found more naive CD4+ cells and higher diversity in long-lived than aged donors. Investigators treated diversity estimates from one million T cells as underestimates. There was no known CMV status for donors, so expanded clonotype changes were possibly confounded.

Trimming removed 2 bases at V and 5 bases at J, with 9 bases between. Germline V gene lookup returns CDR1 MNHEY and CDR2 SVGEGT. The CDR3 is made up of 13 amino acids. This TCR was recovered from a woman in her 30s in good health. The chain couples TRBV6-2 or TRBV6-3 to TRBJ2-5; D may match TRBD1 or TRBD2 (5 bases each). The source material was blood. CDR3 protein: CASSYGGVETQYF. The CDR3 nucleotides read TGTGCCAGCAGTTACGGGGGTGTGGAGACCCAGTACTTC.